This T cell receptor (beta chain) was found in a study of blood T cells in healthy people across ages. Healthy Russian Caucasian donors spanned ages about 6 to 100 years. Regarding this clonotype: Its antigen is currently unknown.

CDR1 ENHRY and CDR2 SYGVKD come from the germline V gene. The germline V and J ends were trimmed by 4 bases and 7 bases, with 11 bases remaining between them. The CDR3 is made up of 12 amino acids. The authors ran a second PCR of roughly 6 to 12 cycles using a sample-barcoded 5' primer and a J-beta primer mix. TCRdb called the 5' RACE reads again in MiXCR, with one record for every CDR3 protein. Of 1.6 million or so distinct CDR3 sequences listed, about 35% are singletons. Study-wide results and caveats: The study found more naive CD4+ cells and higher diversity in long-lived than aged donors. While age rose, TCR beta diversity per million T cells dropped in a roughly linear way.

The specimen was blood. The sequence derives from a woman in her twenties or thirties in good health. This chain uses TRBV10-3 with TRBJ2-7, with D uncertain. CDR3 bases: TGTGCCATCAGTGGGCAGCCCCAGGAGCAGTACTTC. This translates into CAISGQPQEQYF.